These 31 T cell receptor beta chains originate from one sample sequenced in a study of blood T cell repertoires in COVID-19. The method was immunoSEQ multiplex PCR; TCRdb's version includes in-frame clones alone and lacks a portion of them. The sample comprises a few hundred thousand clones, around 87% of which are singletons, and 3% rests with the top ten. Sequencing was carried out using peripheral blood. The source is a man between 60 and 75 years old with acute or convalescent COVID-19.

The V call is TRBV25-1, the J call TRBJ1-2, with no clear D. The CDR3 extends over 13 amino acids. Trimming took 3 bases from V and 6 from J, leaving 11 bases between them. The germline CDR1 and CDR2 sequences are MGHDK and SYGVNS. Here the CDR3 DNA reads TGTGCCAGCAGTGACCCACCCTCAGATGGCTACACCTTC. Translation: CASSDPPSDGYTF.

J is TRBJ2-7 and V is TRBV18, with D perhaps matching TRBD2 (6 bases). The germline gives CDR1 KGHSH, CDR2 LQKENI. This CDR3 is 15 amino acids long. V was shortened by 3 bases and J by 2 bases, with 14 bases between the two germline ends. The CDR3: CASSPKDRTTYEQYF. The CDR3 DNA follows: TGTGCCAGCTCACCTAAGGATAGGACTACCTACGAGCAGTACTTC.

The V call is TRBV7-2, the J call TRBJ2-5; no clear D gene. The V end was cut by 5 bases, the J end by 6 bases, with 16 bases between. CDR3 length: 14 amino acids. From germline, CDR1 is SGHTA and CDR2 FQGNSA. DNA for the CDR3: TGTGCCAGCAGCGATGGCGGTTCAGTACAGACCCAGTACTTC. This gives the protein CASSDGGSVQTQYF.

This clone was seen at least ten times. The gene calls are TRBV19 and TRBJ2-2; weak D call: TRBD1 (6 bases). V lost 7 bases, J lost 2 bases, and 14 bases lay in between. The CDR3 loop spans 15 amino acids. Germline V lookup: CDR1 LNHDA, CDR2 SQIVND (reference sequence). The CDR3 loop reads CASNSRTANTGELFF. The CDR3 region has the DNA TGTGCCAGTAACAGTCGGACAGCAAACACCGGGGAGCTGTTTTTT.

This rearrangement joins TRBV7-8 to TRBJ1-6; the match to TRBD1 covers 7 bases. CDR1 SGHVS and CDR2 FQNEAQ come from the germline V gene. V lost 5 bases to trimming and J lost 7 bases; unmatched junction nucleotides: 5. The CDR3 sequence is 14 residues long. DNA of the CDR3: TGTGCCAGCAGCCTGACAGGGTGGAATTCACCCCTCCACTTT. Protein sequence: CASSLTGWNSPLHF.

V is TRBV11-2 and J is TRBJ2-7, with D possibly matching TRBD1 (6 bases). Trimming cost V 4 bases and J 2 bases, with 27 bases left between them. Germline assignment: CDR1 SGHAT and CDR2 FQNNGV. CDR3 size: 19 residues. The DNA of the CDR3 is TGTGCCAGCAGCTACTCCACGATCTTCAGGGGTCAACTGACCTACGAGCAGTACTTC. It yields the protein CASSYSTIFRGQLTYEQYF.

This chain uses TRBV12-3 or TRBV12-4 with TRBJ1-2; D is ambiguous. The CDR3 runs to 13 residues. V lost 5 bases, J lost 4 bases, and 11 bases lay in between. Written as DNA, the CDR3 is TGTGCCAGCAGTCCTACCCAGGCCTATGGCTACACCTTC. It encodes CASSPTQAYGYTF.

J is TRBJ2-5 and V is TRBV6-5; TRBD1 matches 8 bases. The CDR3 has 13 residues. Germline assignment: CDR1 MNHEY and CDR2 SVGAGI. Trimming removed 5 bases from V and 5 bases from J; junction bases left unmatched: 4. The CDR3 protein is CASSLRDRETQYF. CDR3 DNA: TGTGCCAGCAGTCTTCGGGACAGGGAGACCCAGTACTTC.

This chain joins TRBV3-1 (or the pseudogene TRBV3-2) and TRBJ2-1; D perhaps matches TRBD1 (5 bases). CDR3 size: 12 residues. V lost 0 bases and J 15 bases, leaving 12 bases between the germline ends. Germline V gene data show CDR1 as LGHDT and CDR2 as YNNKEL (reference sequence). The DNA of the CDR3 is TGTGCCAGCAGCCAAGATGGGGCAGGGCTGTTCTTC. It specifies CASSQDGAGLFF.

CDR3 nucleotides: TGTGCCAGCAGCACTGGACTAGCGGGGGGTATAGATACGCAGTATTTT. Amino acids: CASSTGLAGGIDTQYF. The chain has TRBV9 and TRBJ2-3; TRBD2 matches 14 bases. The length of the CDR3 is 16 residues. The V gene end was trimmed by 4 bases and the J gene end by 5 bases; junction bases not matched to a gene: 6. The V gene's germline CDR1 is SGDLS and CDR2 YYNGEE.

V gene TRBV5-5 combines with J gene TRBJ1-6; the D is unclear. The CDR3 length is 15 residues. Trimming cost V 0 bases and J 2 bases, with 6 bases left between them. Looked up from germline, CDR1 is SGHKS and CDR2 is YYEKEE (reference sequence). The CDR3: CASSLVLAYNSPLHF. CDR3 coding DNA: TGTGCCAGCAGCTTGGTGTTAGCCTATAATTCACCCCTCCACTTT.

The chain couples TRBV7-2 to TRBJ2-7; 15 bases fit TRBD2. V lost 5 bases and J lost 4; bases outside the gene matches: 3. The CDR3 totals 15 residues. Germline CDR1 SGHTA, CDR2 FQGNSA. The CDR3 sequence is CASSLGTSGGYEQYF. The DNA of the CDR3 is TGTGCCAGCAGCCTAGGGACTAGCGGGGGGTACGAGCAGTACTTC.

This sequence joins TRBV25-1 and TRBJ1-2, with 9 bases aligning to TRBD1. V was clipped by 6 bases and J by 6 bases; unmatched bases: 8. The CDR3 runs to 14 residues. Looked up from germline, CDR1 is MGHDK and CDR2 is SYGVNS. Here the CDR3 reads CASREGQGNHGYTF. The CDR3 nucleotides read TGTGCCAGCAGGGAGGGACAGGGAAACCATGGCTACACCTTC.

The V and J genes are TRBV7-6 and TRBJ2-7; TRBD1 matches at 7 bases. V trimming: 0 bases; J trimming: 5 bases; junction bases outside the gene matches: 7. The CDR3 covers 15 residues. Germline CDR1 SGHVS, CDR2 FNYEAQ. DNA of the CDR3: TGTGCCAGCAGCTTAGCGGCCAGGGGGTCTCACGAGCAGTACTTC. It translates to CASSLAARGSHEQYF.

The chain employs TRBV28 and TRBJ1-2; a weak D match, TRBD1 (5 bases). Trimming pared 10 bases from V and 8 bases from J, leaving 20 bases between. There are 13 residues in the CDR3. From germline, CDR1 is MDHEN and CDR2 SYDVKM. Here the CDR3 DNA reads TGTGCCACCGGGGGGAGGGTCTCTTCCGGCTACACCTTC. Its translation: CATGGRVSSGYTF.

The chain uses TRBV7-8 and TRBJ2-5; 11 bases line up with TRBD1. V was clipped by 5 bases and J by 2 bases; unmatched bases: 13. Germline values: CDR1 SGHVS, CDR2 FQNEAQ. This CDR3 contains 18 residues. The CDR3 DNA follows: TGTGCCAGCAGCATCGGACAGGGGGCGAGGGTGGTTCAAGAGACCCAGTACTTC. This gives the protein CASSIGQGARVVQETQYF.

J is TRBJ2-5 and V is TRBV6-2 or TRBV6-3; 7 nucleotides agree with TRBD1. V was pared by 4 bases and J by 1 base, with 9 bases of the junction left unmatched. Looked up from germline, CDR1 is MNHEY and CDR2 is SVGEGT. The CDR3 has 16 residues. CDR3 in DNA: TGTGCCAGCAGTTCTCCGGACAGGAGCCTCCAAGAGACCCAGTACTTC. This gives the protein CASSSPDRSLQETQYF.

The chain recombines TRBV12-3 or TRBV12-4 with TRBJ2-2; D gene uncertain. With 5 bases removed from V and 7 bases from J, the gap between germline ends came to 11 bases. The CDR3 sequence is 13 residues long. In DNA form, the CDR3 reads TGTGCCAGCAGTGGTACCCTCGGCGGGGAGCTGTTTTTT. Its protein is CASSGTLGGELFF.

The V call is TRBV5-8, the J call TRBJ2-2; no clear D. There are 13 residues in the CDR3. The germline V gene encodes CDR1 SGHTS and CDR2 YDEGEE. Deletions cut 4 bases from V and 4 bases from J, with 8 bases between. The CDR3 here is CASSVVFTGELFF. CDR3 bases: TGTGCCAGCAGCGTAGTGTTCACCGGGGAGCTGTTTTTT.

The CDR3 DNA reads TGTGCCAGCAGCCTGGACAGGGGAGAGACCCAGTACTTC. The encoded protein is CASSLDRGETQYF. The J gene is TRBJ2-5, the V gene TRBV7-9, with TRBD1 matching over 9 bases. Germline trimming cut 5 bases from V and 4 bases from J; bases unmatched to any gene: 2. Germline-derived CDR1 and CDR2 are SEHNR and FQNEAQ (reference sequence). This CDR3 contains 13 residues.

CDR3 in amino acids: CASSQDLISTTGGNSPLHF. The CDR3 region has the DNA TGTGCCAGCAGCCAAGACCTAATCAGCACGACAGGCGGAAATTCACCCCTCCACTTT. The gene calls are TRBV14 and TRBJ1-6; the D gene is possibly TRBD1 (6 bases). V lost 0 bases to trimming and J lost 7 bases, with 22 bases between them. Germline CDR1 SGHDN, CDR2 FVKESK. The CDR3 is made up of 19 amino acids.

This clone has a count of ten or more. This chain connects TRBV2 to TRBJ2-1; 13 positions agree with TRBD2. V was pared by 4 bases and J by 0 bases, with 9 bases of the junction left unmatched. Germline loops: CDR1 SNHLY, CDR2 FYNNEI. The CDR3 is 19 residues long. The CDR3, as DNA: TGTGCCAGCAGTGGACGACTAGCGGGGGGCCTCAGCTCCTACAATGAGCAGTTCTTC. It yields the protein CASSGRLAGGLSSYNEQFF.

The chain joins TRBV4-2 to TRBJ2-3; 7 positions agree with TRBD2. Germline CDR1 LGHNA, CDR2 YNFKEQ. V dropped 0 bases and J dropped 6; count of bases not matched to a gene: 9. CDR3 length equals 16 residues. The DNA for the CDR3 is TGTGCCAGCAGCCAAGACGGCGGGGGATCGGACGATACGCAGTATTTT. Translating gives CASSQDGGGSDDTQYF.

The V and J genes are TRBV3-1 (or the pseudogene TRBV3-2) and TRBJ1-5; D is undetermined. Germline CDR1 is LGHDT and CDR2 is YNNKEL (reference sequence). Trimming shortened V by 0 bases and J by 6 bases, and 9 bases separated the two germline ends. This CDR3 is 14 amino acids long. The chain's CDR3 is CASSQDLRIQPQHF. The CDR3 region has the DNA TGTGCCAGCAGCCAAGATTTGAGGATTCAGCCCCAGCATTTT.

This chain links TRBV9 with TRBJ2-3; no firm D call. Germline assignment: CDR1 SGDLS and CDR2 YYNGEE. The V end was cut by 0 bases, the J end by 6 bases, with 11 bases between. CDR3 length: 14 residues. CDR3 sequence (DNA): TGTGCCAGCAGCGTAGGTATCGGTTCGGATACGCAGTATTTT. It is translated as CASSVGIGSDTQYF.

The chain has TRBV4-3 and TRBJ2-2; 11 bases fit TRBD2. This CDR3 has 18 residues. The ends lost 0 bases at V and 2 bases at J; junction bases unmatched: 5. Germline lookup yields CDR1 LGHNA and CDR2 YSLEER. CDR3 amino acids: CASSQDSSGGPNTGELFF. CDR3 bases: TGCGCCAGCAGCCAAGATTCTAGCGGGGGGCCCAACACCGGGGAGCTGTTTTTT.

The chain combines TRBV6-5 with TRBJ1-5; TRBD1 matches at 8 bases. This CDR3 has 13 residues. CDR1 is MNHEY, CDR2 SVGAGI, per germline. Losses at the gene ends were 7 bases for V and 3 bases for J; bases not matched to a gene: 2. CDR3 DNA: TGTGCCAGCACCCAGGGGGCCAATCAGCCCCAGCATTTT. As protein: CASTQGANQPQHF.

This clone has a single count. Relative to the germline gene, one junction end is altered; a read error may explain this. V and J are TRBV27 and TRBJ1-6, with unresolved D. Germline V lookup: CDR1 MNHEY, CDR2 SMNVEV (reference sequence). This CDR3 is built from 14 residues. The DNA for the CDR3 is TGTGCCAGCAGTTTAGGAGACGGTAATTCGCCCCTCCACTTT. It codes for CASSLGDGNSPLHF.

This chain joins TRBV6-4 and TRBJ2-1, with 13 bases lining up with TRBD2. Germline V gene data show CDR1 as MRHNA and CDR2 as SNTAGT. The CDR3 consists of 18 residues. V gave up 0 bases and J gave up 1 base; unmatched junction bases: 3. CDR3 bases: TGTGCCAGCAGTGACTCGTGGACTAGCGGGGGATCCTACAATGAGCAGTTCTTC. This encodes CASSDSWTSGGSYNEQFF.

The chain is built from TRBV5-1 and TRBJ1-1; 7 nucleotides align to TRBD1. V was pared by 4 bases and J by 3 bases, with 9 bases of the junction left unmatched. CDR1 and CDR2 from the germline V gene are SGHRS and YFSETQ. CDR3 length equals 15 residues. The CDR3 sequence is CASSPQQGTYTEAFF. DNA of the CDR3: TGCGCCAGCAGCCCGCAACAGGGGACTTACACTGAAGCTTTCTTT. The full variable domain, with the rest looked up from reference TRBV5-1 and TRBJ1-1, is KAGVTQTPRYLIKTRGQQVTLSCSPISGHRSVSWYQQTPGQGLQFLFEYFSETQRNKGNFPGRFSGRQFSNSRSEMNVSTLELGDSALYLCASSPQQGTYTEAFFGQGTRLTVV.

The V call is TRBV7-9, the J call TRBJ1-5, with D maybe TRBD1 (5 bases). Deletions cut 8 bases from V and 5 bases from J, with 10 bases between. Germline V gives CDR1 SEHNR, CDR2 FQNEAQ (reference sequence). The CDR3 extends over 12 amino acids. This chain's CDR3 is CASRAGDQPQHF. CDR3 nucleotide sequence: TGTGCCAGCCGGGCGGGGGATCAGCCCCAGCATTTT.